The 31 T cell receptor beta chains presented below share a single source sample, sequenced in a study of metastatic and nonmetastatic thyroid tumors. Each patient came to thyroid surgery without any prior treatment (of any kind). TCRdb re-processed the PCR reads through MiXCR. Of roughly 11,000 clones in the sample, 27% are singletons; the top ten hold about 20%. Sequencing used adjacent normal tissue. The origin of the receptors is a male donor with papillary thyroid cancer or a benign thyroid nodule (not recorded which). Some clones in this sample may be carry-over from other donors' samples.

By share, this clone ranks as medium-sized. CDR3 loop: CASSGSAGGRTDTQYF. CDR3 DNA: TGTGCCAGCAGCGGGTCGGCGGGGGGGAGGACAGATACGCAGTATTTT. The genes are TRBV9 and TRBJ2-3, with TRBD2 matching 9 bases. Germline CDR1 and CDR2: SGDLS and YYNGEE. With 3 bases clipped from V and 3 bases from J, the junction kept 8 bases outside the gene matches. The CDR3 sequence is 16 residues long.

This chain links TRBV30 with TRBJ2-2; 8 nucleotides agree with TRBD1. Germline assignment: CDR1 GTSNPN and CDR2 SVGIG (reference sequence). V was pared by 4 bases and J by 4 bases, with 5 bases of the junction left unmatched. The CDR3 spans 14 residues. The CDR3 sequence: CAWTQDRATGELFF. CDR3 DNA: TGTGCCTGGACCCAGGACAGGGCCACCGGGGAGCTGTTTTTT.

The J gene is TRBJ2-3, the V gene TRBV7-6, with D uncertain. The germline V and J ends were trimmed by 2 bases and 1 base, with 4 bases remaining between them. Germline V gene data show CDR1 as SGHVS and CDR2 as FNYEAQ. CDR3 size: 13 residues. CDR3 region: CASSLLGTDTQYF. The CDR3 nucleotides are TGTGCCAGCAGCTTACTAGGCACAGATACGCAGTATTTT.

This clone is termed medium-sized. The chain has TRBV2 and TRBJ1-3; no firm D call. This CDR3 is built from 15 residues. V lost 4 bases, J lost 0 bases, and 10 bases lay in between. Germline CDR1 SNHLY, CDR2 FYNNEI. CDR3 amino acids: CASSGQAFSGNTIYF. The CDR3 DNA reads TGTGCCAGCAGTGGGCAGGCCTTCTCTGGAAACACCATATATTTT. Supplemented by reference TRBV2 and TRBJ1-3, the full variable domain reads EPEVTQTPSHQVTQMGQEVILRCVPISNHLYFYWYRQILGQKVEFLVSFYNNEISEKSEIFDDQFSVERPDGSNFTLKIRSTKLEDSAMYFCASSGQAFSGNTIYFGEGSWLTVV.

On this clone: The final CDR3 position lacks the conserved phenylalanine or tryptophan, pointing to a likely read error. The chain employs TRBV5-1 and TRBJ2-2; TRBD1 aligns across 11 bases. This CDR3 has 18 residues. Germline values: CDR1 SGHRS, CDR2 YFSETQ. V shed 4 bases, J shed 1 base, and the junction held 9 bases outside the gene matches. In DNA, the CDR3 is TGCGCCAGCAGCCCTTTGCCGGGACAGGGGGTGAACACCGGGGAGCTGTTTCTT. Its protein product is CASSPLPGQGVNTGELFL.

This clone has just a few counts. This chain uses TRBV6-6 with TRBJ2-7; D is possibly TRBD1 (5 bases). From germline, CDR1 is MNHNY and CDR2 SVGAGI (reference sequence). Trimming left V 3 bases short and J 0 bases short, with 9 bases between. This CDR3 contains 14 residues. DNA for the CDR3: TGTGCCAGCAGTTATACAGGTTCCTCCTACGAGCAGTACTTC. Residues: CASSYTGSSYEQYF.

By frequency in the sample, this clone is medium-sized (0.01 to 0.1%). The chain links TRBV24-1 to TRBJ2-3; TRBD2 matches at 8 bases. Per germline, CDR1 KGHDR and CDR2 SFDVKD. The V and J ends lost 6 bases and 1 base, in that order; junction bases with no gene match: 5. CDR3 length equals 15 residues. CDR3 loop: CATSPTSGGTDTQYF. The CDR3 DNA sequence: TGTGCCACCAGTCCAACTAGCGGCGGCACAGATACGCAGTATTTT.

This sequence joins TRBV7-8 and TRBJ1-1; D is undetermined. Trimming cost V 4 bases and J 6 bases, with 18 bases left between them. The CDR3 has 15 amino acids. Germline CDR1 and CDR2: SGHVS and FQNEAQ. The CDR3 region has the DNA TGTGCCAGCAGCTCTCGGGAACGTCTTAGGGCTGAAGCTTTCTTT. It codes for CASSSRERLRAEAFF.

This clone showed up many times. The V gene is TRBV4-1, the J gene TRBJ1-1; D is unclear. CDR3 size: 16 residues. Looked up from germline, CDR1 is MGHRA and CDR2 is YSYEKL. Trimming left V 5 bases short and J 0 bases short, with 16 bases between. In DNA, the CDR3 is TGCGCCAGCAGCAGCAGGCTGGGCCATATGAACACTGAAGCTTTCTTT. It is translated as CASSSRLGHMNTEAFF.

This clone has only a few counts. This chain connects TRBV25-1 to TRBJ2-5, with a possible D match to TRBD1 (6 bases). The CDR3 runs 15 residues. Germline CDR1 reads MGHDK; CDR2 reads SYGVNS. Trimming removed 2 bases from V and 2 bases from J, with 12 bases in between. The CDR3 here is CASSEPTTGQETQYF. The CDR3 coding sequence is TGTGCCAGCAGTGAACCCACGACAGGACAAGAGACCCAGTACTTC.

This clone turned up a few times. Compared with germline, one end of the junction differs, possibly owing to a read error. The genes are TRBV6-1 and TRBJ1-2, with no clear D. This CDR3 spans 12 amino acids. CDR1 is MNHNS and CDR2 is SASEGT in the germline V gene. The CDR3 DNA follows: TGTGCCAGCAGTCAGATGATCTATGTCTACACCTTC. Its protein is CASSQMIYVYTF.

This clone is classed as medium-sized. This chain joins TRBV27 and TRBJ2-1, with 7 bases matching TRBD2. V shed 5 bases, J shed 5 bases, and the junction held 6 bases outside the gene matches. Germline V lookup: CDR1 MNHEY, CDR2 SMNVEV (reference sequence). This CDR3 spans 14 amino acids. The DNA of the CDR3 is TGTGCCAGCAGTCCCGGGACTACTGACAATGAGCAGTTCTTC. It codes for CASSPGTTDNEQFF.

The V gene is TRBV6-1, the J gene TRBJ2-1; 11 bases match TRBD2. Unmatched junction bases numbered 4, after V lost 5 bases and J lost 7 bases. The CDR3 is 14 residues long. Per germline, CDR1 MNHNS and CDR2 SASEGT. CDR3 DNA: TGTGCCAGCAGTCGGGCTAGCGGGAGGAATGAGCAGTTCTTC. Its translation is CASSRASGRNEQFF.

This clone has just a few counts. The chain carries TRBV11-2 and TRBJ2-7; TRBD1 matches at 8 bases. Germline trimming cut 5 bases from V and 0 bases from J; bases unmatched to any gene: 15. The CDR3 is made up of 18 amino acids. Germline V gene sequence: CDR1 SGHAT, CDR2 FQNNGV. The CDR3 loop reads CASSLRPLGTGSSYEQYF. The CDR3 coding sequence is TGTGCCAGCAGCCTTAGGCCCCTCGGGACAGGCAGCTCCTACGAGCAGTACTTC.

This clone turned up a few times. Other DNA sequences within the sample encode an identical CDR3. The chain couples TRBV19 to TRBJ2-5; a possible D gene is TRBD2 (6 bases). CDR3 length: 13 residues. The V gene lost 4 bases and the J gene lost 8 bases, with 14 bases spanning the gap. CDR1 is LNHDA and CDR2 is SQIVND in the germline V gene (reference sequence). Here the CDR3 reads CASSTGTSGTQYF. The CDR3 nucleotides read TGTGCCAGTAGTACCGGGACTTCGGGTACCCAGTACTTC.

This clone turned up a few times. This chain uses TRBV19 with TRBJ2-1; D ambiguous. Trimming removed 0 bases at V and 3 bases at J, with 18 bases between. CDR1 is LNHDA and CDR2 is SQIVND in the germline V gene (reference sequence). The CDR3 is 18 amino acids. CDR3 region: CASSIEKVSQSNYNEQFF. As DNA, the CDR3 is TGTGCCAGTAGTATAGAGAAGGTTAGCCAGTCCAACTACAATGAGCAGTTCTTC.

This clone occurred many times. This chain joins TRBV7-9 and TRBJ2-7, with 9 nucleotides matching TRBD1. V lost 4 bases, J lost 2 bases, and 3 bases stayed unmatched. This CDR3 is built from 14 residues. CDR1 is SEHNR, CDR2 FQNEAQ, per germline (reference sequence). As DNA, the CDR3 is TGTGCCAGCAGCTCGACAGGGGGAACCTACGAGCAGTACTTC. Its translation: CASSSTGGTYEQYF. The whole variable domain, filled in from reference TRBV7-9 and TRBJ2-7, reads DTGVSQNPRHKITKRGQNVTFRCDPISEHNRLYWYRQTLGQGPEFLTYFQNEAQLEKSRLLSDRFSAERPKGSFSTLEIQRTEQGDSAMYLCASSSTGGTYEQYFGPGTRLTVT.

V is TRBV28 and J is TRBJ2-3; perhaps D is TRBD1 or TRBD2 (6 bases each). The CDR3 is 13 residues long. The germline CDR1 and CDR2 sequences are MDHEN and SYDVKM. Trimming took off 7 bases at V and 5 bases at J, with 13 bases between the two ends. The CDR3 DNA sequence: TGTGCCAGCATTCGGAGGGGGATAGATACGCAGTATTTT. It codes for CASIRRGIDTQYF. Combining the CDR3 with reference TRBV28 and TRBJ2-3 gives the whole variable domain DVKVTQSSRYLVKRTGEKVFLECVQDMDHENMFWYRQDPGLGLRLIYFSYDVKMKEKGDIPEGYSVSREKKERFSLILESASTNQTSMYLCASIRRGIDTQYFGPGTRLTVL.

There are a few counts of this clone. The gene calls are TRBV25-1 and TRBJ1-6, with a weak D call TRBD1 (5 bases). V lost 1 base and J 5 bases, leaving 15 bases between the germline ends. This CDR3 spans 17 amino acids. Looked up from germline, CDR1 is MGHDK and CDR2 is SYGVNS. CDR3 coding DNA: TGTGCCAGCAGTGAATCTTGGGGGGGACGGGATAATTCACCCCTCCACTTT. Amino acid sequence: CASSESWGGRDNSPLHF.

This clone was counted ten times or more. This chain joins TRBV4-2 and TRBJ2-5; possibly TRBD2 for D (6 bases). V lost 1 base, J lost 3 bases, and 18 bases lay in between. The CDR3 has 17 amino acids. Germline V gene lookup returns CDR1 LGHNA and CDR2 YNFKEQ. DNA for the CDR3: TGTGCCAGCAGCCAAGCCCCCAACCCTCGGAGGGAAGAGACCCAGTACTTC. This translates into CASSQAPNPRREETQYF.

This clone occurred a few times. The chain is built from TRBV15 and TRBJ2-3, with D possibly matching TRBD2 (5 bases). The CDR3 is 12 residues long. The V gene lost 1 base and the J gene lost 11 bases, with 10 bases spanning the gap. CDR1 is LNHNV and CDR2 is YYDKDF in the germline V gene (reference sequence). This chain's CDR3 is CATSRGTQVQYF. CDR3 nucleotide sequence: TGTGCCACCAGCAGAGGGACTCAGGTGCAGTATTTT.

This clone rates as large. The chain joins TRBV7-9 to TRBJ2-1; 10 bases are a match to TRBD2. V lost 1 base and J lost 5; bases outside the gene matches: 14. Germline loops: CDR1 SEHNR, CDR2 FQNEAQ (reference sequence). The CDR3 sequence is 19 residues long. The CDR3 coding sequence is TGTGCCAGCAGCTTAGGTCCGGGACTAGCGAGCTACTCTGACAATGAGCAGTTCTTC. Translation gives CASSLGPGLASYSDNEQFF.

This clone turned up a few times. The same CDR3 arises from other DNA sequences in this sample as well. This rearrangement joins TRBV28 to TRBJ2-7, with D perhaps TRBD1 or TRBD2 (5 bases each). This CDR3 has 14 amino acids. V was cut by 8 bases and J by 3 bases, with 17 bases left in between. Germline loops: CDR1 MDHEN, CDR2 SYDVKM. DNA for the CDR3: TGTGCCAGCGTGGCGGAAAGGGACGTCTACGAGCAGTACTTC. Its protein product is CASVAERDVYEQYF.

The chain combines TRBV20-1 with TRBJ2-5; 9 bases are a match to TRBD2. The germline CDR1 and CDR2 sequences are DFQATT and SNEGSKA (reference sequence). This CDR3 contains 16 residues. After removal of 0 bases from V and 3 bases from J, the junction contained 8 bases not matched to a gene. CDR3 sequence: CSARDLRGGGEETQYF. The CDR3 bases are TGCAGTGCTAGAGATTTGCGGGGGGGAGGCGAAGAGACCCAGTACTTC.

This clone was seen ten or more times. The chain couples TRBV7-6 to TRBJ2-2; 9 positions agree with TRBD2. J was trimmed by 0 bases and V by 10 bases; bases with no gene match: 12. CDR3 size: 17 residues. Germline CDR1 is SGHVS and CDR2 is FNYEAQ. For the CDR3, the DNA is TGTGCCACCCGGGGCCCCCTAGCGGGGCCGAACACCGGGGAGCTGTTTTTT. This codes for CATRGPLAGPNTGELFF. Based on the CDR3 plus reference TRBV7-6 and TRBJ2-2, the full variable domain is GAGVSQSPRYKVTKRGQDVALRCDPISGHVSLYWYRQALGQGPEFLTYFNYEAQQDKSGLPNDRFSAERPEGSISTLTIQRTEQRDSAMYRCATRGPLAGPNTGELFFGEGSRLTVL.

The chain employs TRBV11-2 and TRBJ1-6; TRBD1 matches at 7 bases. Germline V lookup: CDR1 SGHAT, CDR2 FQNNGV. J gave up 7 bases and V 1 base, and 1 base lay outside the gene matches. The CDR3 sequence is 14 residues long. CDR3 region: CASSLGTGNSPLHF. In DNA form, the CDR3 reads TGTGCCAGCAGCTTAGGGACAGGCAATTCACCCCTCCACTTT.

The rearrangement links TRBV19 to TRBJ1-5; D gene ambiguous. The CDR3 sequence is 17 residues long. V was cut by 2 bases and J by 3 bases, with 17 bases left in between. CDR1 and CDR2 (germline): LNHDA, SQIVND (reference sequence). The CDR3 loop reads CASSITSLGPFNQPQHF. The CDR3 region has the DNA TGTGCCAGTAGTATAACCTCGTTGGGTCCCTTCAATCAGCCCCAGCATTTT.

This chain joins TRBV19 and TRBJ2-1, with 7 bases aligning to TRBD2. The CDR3 covers 15 residues. With 10 bases clipped from V and 4 bases from J, the junction kept 13 bases outside the gene matches. CDR1 and CDR2 (germline): LNHDA, SQIVND (reference sequence). CDR3 sequence reads: CATSLGGSTYNEQFF. CDR3 bases: TGTGCCACCTCGTTGGGGGGGTCAACGTACAATGAGCAGTTCTTC.

Many counts were recorded for this clone. J is TRBJ1-1 and V is TRBV6-1, with D unclear. This CDR3 has 14 amino acids. CDR1 and CDR2 (germline): MNHNS, SASEGT. The germline V and J ends were trimmed by 3 bases and 8 bases, with 16 bases remaining between them. The CDR3 nucleotides read TGTGCCAGCAGTGATGTACCGGGCCGTCGAGAAGCTTTCTTT. Encoded protein: CASSDVPGRREAFF.

The V gene is TRBV7-8, the J gene TRBJ2-6, with D unresolved. The CDR3 consists of 15 residues. The germline V gene has CDR1 SGHVS and CDR2 FQNEAQ. The V gene lost 6 bases and the J gene lost 3 bases, with 12 bases spanning the gap. This chain's CDR3 is CASRQPGFGANVLTF. DNA for the CDR3: TGTGCCAGCAGACAACCGGGTTTTGGGGCCAACGTCCTGACTTTC.

The CDR3 reads CASGLANEQYF. CDR3 DNA sequence: TGTGCGTCGGGACTAGCTAACGAGCAGTACTTC. This rearrangement joins TRBV10-3 to TRBJ2-7; 9 nucleotides align to TRBD2. Germline assignment: CDR1 ENHRY and CDR2 SYGVKD. This CDR3 region has 11 residues.